Given below is one T cell receptor beta chain in context. The data derive from a study of blood T cell repertoires in COVID-19. The overall study: T cells, B-cell-depleted T cells, or PBMCs provided the cDNA or gDNA that served as material.

Produced via immunoSEQ multiplex PCR; TCRdb's table is partial and in-frame only. Here the sample spans tens of thousands of clones, around 80% being singletons. V gave up 0 bases and J gave up 0 bases, with 13 bases separating them. The CDR3 has 18 residues. Germline values: CDR1 SGHRS, CDR2 YFSETQ. This chain joins TRBV5-1 and TRBJ1-6; no clear D gene. This sequence was found in a human donor with active or convalescent COVID-19. The donor label of this sample is uncertain. The sample was peripheral blood. The CDR3: CASSLDSVGSSYNSPLHF. The DNA of the CDR3 is TGCGCCAGCAGCTTGGATTCTGTGGGCAGCTCCTATAATTCACCCCTCCACTTT.